This T cell receptor (beta chain) was sequenced during a study of blood T cell repertoires in COVID-19. This table comes from immunoSEQ multiplex PCR, and its TCRdb copy is limited to in-frame clones, with some not included. This sample carries 190,000 or so clones, around 89% of them seen once, and the ten largest clones take over 1%. The receptor comes from a man aged 25 to 40 who had recovered from COVID-19. Sequencing was performed on PBMCs or T cells enriched from blood (not recorded which).

The CDR3 spells CASSQDIETGRDEKLFF. Written as DNA, the CDR3 is TGCGCCAGCAGCCAAGATATAGAGACAGGGCGGGATGAAAAACTGTTTTTT. This chain uses TRBV4-3 with TRBJ1-4, with TRBD1 identical over 7 bases. Germline lookup yields CDR1 LGHNA and CDR2 YSLEER. The ends lost 0 bases at V and 6 bases at J; junction bases unmatched: 10. The CDR3 has 17 amino acids.